This paragraph reports one T cell receptor beta chain. Its antigen is still unknown. Indicated time point: persistent/refractory GD, antithyroid drugs over 5 years with positive TRAb. From RNA extracted from PBMCs, the TCR library was made. These data originate in a study of regulatory T cells in long-lasting Graves disease. For the study at large: Persistence in Graves' disease required over 5 years of antithyroid drugs plus positive TSH receptor antibodies.

Germline V gene data show CDR1 as SGHDN and CDR2 as FVKESK. Deletions cut 3 bases from V and 4 bases from J, with 18 bases between. CDR3 size: 16 residues. TCR beta libraries were built with iRepertoire HTBI primers and Arm-PCR of CDR3 regions. Original methodology: Sample data revealed fewer than 70 TRBV and 11 to 15 TRBJ segments. TCRdb redid the calling of the multiplex PCR reads with MiXCR, one entry per CDR3 protein. Clone size and V and J calls follow TCRdb, not the original study. The data contain about 430,000 distinct CDR3 sequences, around 23% of them seen just once; the ten biggest clones take up approximately 15%. Study results and caveats: Persistent patients had a count of shared public clonotypes (approximately 3,000) that exceeded that of new patients (approximately 1,000). The analysis examined peripheral blood only and excluded thyroid tissue.

This receptor was taken from a female donor with Graves disease. The V call is TRBV14, the J call TRBJ1-2; D is ambiguous. The specimen comprised peripheral blood mononuclear cells (PBMCs), sampled when the disease was refractory, from a patient treated with antithyroid drugs. DNA of the CDR3: TGTGCCAGCAGCCAGTTGAAGAGCCCCTCGTCCTATGGCTACACCTTC. Its translation is CASSQLKSPSSYGYTF.